This T cell receptor (beta chain) appears in the sequencing data of a study of blood T cell repertoires in COVID-19. This clone was seen once. CDR1 is SGHKS, CDR2 YYEKEE, per germline (reference sequence). This CDR3 comprises 17 residues. The J segment lost 9 bases and the V segment lost 0 bases, leaving 11 bases of the junction unmatched. Using immunoSEQ multiplex PCR, the repertoire was profiled, and TCRdb retains in-frame clones only, with some absent. Among 130,000 to 150,000 clones listed, about nine tenths were seen once. This TCR came from a woman in her 40s who had been exposed to COVID-19. Sequenced: PBMCs or T cells enriched from blood (not recorded which). The chain recombines TRBV5-5 with TRBJ1-6; TRBD1 aligns across 8 bases. In DNA, the CDR3 is TGTGCCAGCAGCTTGGAAAACCGCGGACAGGGCCGTTCACCCCTCCACTTT. This gives the protein CASSLENRGQGRSPLHF.